A selection of T cell receptor beta chains follows, all from one sample in a study of cytomegalovirus exposure and HLA in healthy donors. TCRdb's copy holds only in-frame clones and misses some; the assay was immunoSEQ multiplex PCR. The sample includes over 150,000 clones, roughly 80% of them seen just once. The sequencing sample was made of PBMCs. These receptors originate from a man over 45 in good health and CMV-seropositive. Both conserved end residues are part of each CDR3. A D gene is named only where the DNA matches it firmly. Clone size appears in some rows only: once, few, many, or a class for an expanded clone.

D: -
size: few
V: TRBV5-1
J: TRBJ2-7
CDR3: CASRQRQDGTYEQYF
DNA: TGCGCCAGCAGACAGAGACAAGACGGAACCTACGAGCAGTACTTC

D: -
size: -
V: TRBV7-3
J: TRBJ2-7
CDR3: CASSLQPGPHEQYF
DNA: TGTGCCAGCAGCTTACAACCAGGCCCCCACGAGCAGTACTTC

D: TRBD1
size: once
V: TRBV28
J: TRBJ2-3
CDR3: CASSFGRGGASDTQYF
DNA: TGTGCCAGCAGTTTCGGACGAGGGGGCGCGTCAGATACGCAGTATTTT

D: -
size: -
V: TRBV29-1
J: TRBJ2-3
CDR3: CSVGGRMNTDTQYF
DNA: TGCAGCGTTGGGGGCCGAATGAACACAGATACGCAGTATTTT

D: -
size: -
V: TRBV7-2
J: TRBJ2-1
CDR3: CASSLAGGVASYNEQFF
DNA: TGTGCCAGCAGCTTAGCGGGGGGAGTAGCCTCCTACAATGAGCAGTTCTTC

D: -
size: -
V: TRBV9
J: TRBJ2-6
CDR3: CASSVDAGAGANVLTF
DNA: TGTGCCAGCAGCGTAGATGCGGGTGCTGGGGCCAACGTCCTGACTTTC

D: TRBD2
size: -
V: TRBV5-4
J: TRBJ2-7
CDR3: CASSLPSGSSYEQYF
DNA: TGTGCCAGCAGCTTGCCCAGCGGGAGTTCCTACGAGCAGTACTTC

D: -
size: -
V: TRBV5-1
J: TRBJ2-5
CDR3: CASRPEGGETQYF
DNA: TGCGCCAGCAGGCCAGAGGGTGGAGAGACCCAGTACTTC

D: TRBD1
size: -
V: TRBV30
J: TRBJ2-7
CDR3: CAWRPGQGYHEQYF
DNA: TGTGCCTGGAGGCCGGGACAGGGGTATCACGAGCAGTACTTC

D: TRBD1
size: -
V: TRBV5-1
J: TRBJ2-5
CDR3: CASSALDRERETQYF
DNA: TGCGCCAGCAGTGCCTTAGACAGGGAGAGAGAGACCCAGTACTTC

D: TRBD1
size: -
V: TRBV6-6
J: TRBJ1-1
CDR3: CASSYAYRGNTEAFF
DNA: TGTGCCAGCAGTTACGCTTACAGGGGGAACACTGAAGCTTTCTTT

D: TRBD1
size: -
V: TRBV11-3
J: TRBJ2-1
CDR3: CASSLGYRDRGSDEQFF
DNA: TGTGCCAGCAGCTTAGGCTACCGGGACAGGGGTTCTGATGAGCAGTTCTTC

D: TRBD1
size: -
V: TRBV28
J: TRBJ1-2
CDR3: CASSGQGSWYGYTF
DNA: TGTGCCAGCAGTGGACAGGGGAGTTGGTATGGCTACACCTTC

D: -
size: -
V: TRBV4-3
J: TRBJ1-2
CDR3: CASSQDGFNYGYTF
DNA: TGCGCCAGCAGCCAAGACGGGTTTAACTATGGCTACACCTTC

D: TRBD1
size: few
V: TRBV30
J: TRBJ2-3
CDR3: CAWSGYGTVTTDTQYF
DNA: TGTGCCTGGAGTGGTTATGGGACAGTCACCACAGATACGCAGTATTTT

D: -
size: -
V: TRBV5-1
J: TRBJ2-7
CDR3: CASSLAGTLQGGEQYF
DNA: TGCGCCAGCAGCTTGGCTGGGACGCTTCAAGGGGGCGAGCAGTACTTC

D: TRBD1
size: -
V: TRBV19
J: TRBJ1-1
CDR3: CASRIQGNVNTEAFF
DNA: TGTGCCAGTAGGATACAGGGGAACGTGAACACTGAAGCTTTCTTT

D: -
size: -
V: TRBV2
J: TRBJ1-1
CDR3: CASSESSSMNTEAFF
DNA: TGTGCCAGCAGTGAAAGTAGTTCCATGAACACTGAAGCTTTCTTT

D: -
size: -
V: TRBV28
J: TRBJ1-1
CDR3: CASRREDREAFF
DNA: TGTGCCAGCAGGCGAGAGGACAGAGAAGCTTTCTTT

D: -
size: -
V: TRBV18
J: TRBJ1-1
CDR3: CASSPGGGNTEAFF
DNA: TGTGCCAGCTCACCAGGTGGAGGGAACACTGAAGCTTTCTTT

D: -
size: -
V: TRBV7-3
J: TRBJ2-5
CDR3: CASSLGQTETQYF
DNA: TGTGCCAGCAGCTTAGGGCAGACGGAGACCCAGTACTTC

D: TRBD1
size: -
V: TRBV5-4
J: TRBJ2-1
CDR3: CASSGQGEDEQFF
DNA: TGTGCCAGCAGCGGACAGGGGGAGGATGAGCAGTTCTTC

D: -
size: few
V: TRBV4-3
J: TRBJ1-6
CDR3: CASSQDQGSRWSPLHF
DNA: TGCGCCAGCAGCCAGGACCAGGGATCTCGGTGGTCACCCCTCCACTTT

D: TRBD1
size: once
V: TRBV7-7
J: TRBJ2-2
CDR3: CASSSSGSGGIGELFF
DNA: TGTGCTAGCAGCAGCAGTGGTTCAGGGGGCATCGGGGAGCTGTTTTTT

D: TRBD2
size: -
V: TRBV15
J: TRBJ2-1
CDR3: CATSRDLVSRGGLDEQFF
DNA: TGTGCCACCAGCAGAGATTTGGTTTCGCGGGGGGGTCTTGATGAGCAGTTCTTC

D: -
size: -
V: TRBV28
J: TRBJ1-1
CDR3: CASSPPRGLNTEAFF
DNA: TGTGCCAGCAGTCCCCCCAGGGGTTTGAACACTGAAGCTTTCTTT

D: TRBD1
size: -
V: TRBV14
J: TRBJ2-7
CDR3: CASSGGTGRSYEQYF
DNA: TGTGCCAGCAGCGGCGGGACAGGGAGATCTTACGAGCAGTACTTC

D: -
size: -
V: TRBV19
J: TRBJ2-1
CDR3: CASNLQGPTGEQFF
DNA: TGTGCCAGTAATTTGCAGGGGCCTACAGGTGAGCAGTTCTTC

D: -
size: -
V: TRBV14
J: TRBJ2-7
CDR3: CASSQVSRAGEQYF
DNA: TGTGCCAGCAGCCAAGTGTCCCGGGCGGGCGAGCAGTACTTC

D: -
size: once
V: TRBV10-3
J: TRBJ1-4
CDR3: CAISGTANNEKLFF
DNA: TGTGCCATCAGTGGGACAGCCAATAATGAAAAACTGTTTTTT

D: -
size: -
V: TRBV28
J: TRBJ1-2
CDR3: CASSWEGYGYTF
DNA: TGTGCCAGCAGTTGGGAGGGGTATGGCTACACCTTC

D: -
size: -
V: TRBV5-1
J: TRBJ2-7
CDR3: CASSPVGRQGGEQYF
DNA: TGCGCCAGCAGCCCCGTTGGTCGTCAGGGAGGCGAGCAGTACTTC

D: -
size: -
V: TRBV4-2
J: TRBJ1-5
CDR3: CASSQEGAVGNQPQHF
DNA: TGTGCCAGCAGCCAAGAGGGGGCGGTCGGTAATCAGCCCCAGCATTTT

D: -
size: -
V: TRBV20-1
J: TRBJ1-2
CDR3: CSAPSYGYTF
DNA: TGCAGTGCCCCCAGCTATGGCTACACCTTC

D: -
size: -
V: TRBV6-5
J: TRBJ2-7
CDR3: CASSYVRDSYEQYF
DNA: TGTGCCAGCAGTTACGTGCGGGACAGCTACGAGCAGTACTTC

D: -
size: -
V: TRBV28
J: TRBJ2-3
CDR3: CASSLVPELGTDTQYF
DNA: TGTGCCAGCAGTTTAGTTCCGGAGTTGGGCACAGATACGCAGTATTTT

D: TRBD1
size: -
V: TRBV5-4
J: TRBJ2-1
CDR3: CASSRQGNEQFF
DNA: TGTGCCAGCAGCCGACAGGGAAATGAGCAGTTCTTC

D: TRBD2
size: -
V: TRBV9
J: TRBJ2-5
CDR3: CASSVEPGRETQYF
DNA: TGTGCCAGCAGCGTAGAACCCGGGAGGGAGACCCAGTACTTC

D: TRBD2
size: -
V: TRBV19
J: TRBJ2-5
CDR3: CASSSPRTSGGKEEQYF
DNA: TGTGCCAGTAGTTCCCCAAGGACTAGCGGGGGTAAGGAGGAGCAGTACTTC

D: -
size: -
V: TRBV7-2
J: TRBJ1-5
CDR3: CASSSFGGNGFGQPQHF
DNA: TGTGCCAGCAGCAGCTTTGGGGGGAATGGGTTCGGCCAGCCCCAGCATTTT